Each of the 20 T cell receptor beta chains below was sequenced from the same sample in a study of read filtering for tumor transcriptome and immune sequencing. The library was built from roughly 400 ng RNA with molecular barcoded adaptors for alpha/delta and beta/gamma chains. TCRdb itself ran the reads through MiXCR, one entry per CDR3 protein. The sample lists 100,000 to 150,000 distinct CDR3 sequences; over 10% were seen once. What was sequenced was a population of CD138-negative cells sorted from bone marrow. The receptors come from a donor aged 40 or over with multiple myeloma.

The CDR3 DNA follows: TGTGCCAGCAGGCGACAGGGGTTGAACACTGAAGCTTTCTTT. This codes for CASRRQGLNTEAFF. This chain connects TRBV6-1 to TRBJ1-1; 8 bases fit TRBD1. Germline V gives CDR1 MNHNS, CDR2 SASEGT. V lost 6 bases to trimming and J lost 0 bases; unmatched junction nucleotides: 3. The CDR3 runs 14 residues.

At least ten counts were recorded for this clonotype. The CDR3 DNA sequence: TGTGCCAGCAGCTCGGTGGTCTCCAATGAGCAGTTCTTC. Translated: CASSSVVSNEQFF. This chain uses TRBV7-9 with TRBJ2-1, with D hard to call. Trimming removed 4 bases at V and 6 bases at J, with 10 bases between. Germline assignment: CDR1 SEHNR and CDR2 FQNEAQ (reference sequence). The CDR3 totals 13 residues.

This clonotype was picked up many times. The chain combines TRBV20-1 with TRBJ2-7, with a tentative D call TRBD2 (5 bases). This CDR3 comprises 11 residues. The V end was cut by 5 bases, the J end by 4 bases, with 9 bases between. The V gene's germline CDR1 is DFQATT and CDR2 SNEGSKA (reference sequence). The CDR3 DNA follows: TGCAGTGCTGCCCGCGGGTACGAGCAGTACTTC. It specifies CSAARGYEQYF.

With regard to this clonotype: Given a far larger clone just one base away, this is likely a sequencing read error. J is TRBJ1-6 and V is TRBV4-3, with 7 bases identical to TRBD1. TRBJ1-1 matches the DNA end more closely, so the J call is doubtful. This CDR3 spans 15 amino acids. CDR1 is LGHNA and CDR2 is YSLEER in the germline V gene. The CDR3 reads CASSQNQGGEAEAFF. The CDR3 bases are TGCGCCAGCAGCCAAAATCAGGGGGGGGAGGCTGAAGCTTTCTTT.

This clonotype was detected ten times or more. This rearrangement joins TRBV7-9 to TRBJ2-7, with 9 bases fitting TRBD2. The V segment lost 7 bases and the J segment 6 bases; nucleotides outside the gene matches: 10. This CDR3 region has 14 residues. Germline V gene sequence: CDR1 SEHNR, CDR2 FQNEAQ (reference sequence). This CDR3 is CASTGTSLGAEQYF. Here the CDR3 DNA reads TGTGCCAGCACCGGGACTAGCTTGGGGGCCGAGCAGTACTTC. The variable domain in full, with the rest retrieved from reference TRBV7-9 and TRBJ2-7, is DTGVSQNPRHKITKRGQNVTFRCDPISEHNRLYWYRQTLGQGPEFLTYFQNEAQLEKSRLLSDRFSAERPKGSFSTLEIQRTEQGDSAMYLCASTGTSLGAEQYFGPGTRLTVT.

This clonotype has at least ten counts. V usage is TRBV7-3 and J usage is TRBJ2-3; D is perhaps TRBD2 (6 bases). The CDR3 runs 15 residues. Trimming shortened V by 5 bases and J by 4 bases, and 16 bases separated the two germline ends. CDR1 is SGHTA and CDR2 is FQGTGA in the germline V gene. The CDR3 bases are TGTGCCAGCAGCCTAGGGGCCTCGGGAGCAGATACGCAGTATTTT. Its translation: CASSLGASGADTQYF.

As regards this clonotype: This could be a read error, since a much larger clone is one nucleotide away. The chain uses TRBV7-9 and TRBJ1-1, with 7 bases aligning to TRBD1. Germline V CDR1 and CDR2: SEHNR, FQNEAQ (reference sequence). The CDR3 consists of 15 residues. The CDR3 reads CVSSFQGGLNTEAFF. The CDR3, as DNA: TGTGTCAGCAGCTTCCAGGGGGGTCTAAACACTGAAGCTTTCTTT.

This clonotype was observed a handful of times. The genes are TRBV6-6 and TRBJ1-1, with TRBD1 as a possible D gene (5 bases). This CDR3 contains 15 residues. Germline V gene lookup returns CDR1 MNHNY and CDR2 SVGAGI (reference sequence). V was shortened by 7 bases and J by 0 bases, with 15 bases between the two germline ends. The CDR3 coding sequence is TGTGCCAGCACCCGAGACAGAAACATGAACACTGAAGCTTTCTTT. This sequence encodes CASTRDRNMNTEAFF.

This clonotype was detected ten times or more. The V and J genes are TRBV29-1 and TRBJ2-3; D is uncertain. Germline V CDR1 and CDR2: SQVTM, ANQGSEA. The CDR3 has 12 residues. Trimming took 8 bases from V and 6 from J, leaving 15 bases between them. The CDR3 bases are TGCAGCCTCGGCCCCATACCGGATACGCAGTATTTT. Protein product: CSLGPIPDTQYF.

This clonotype appeared many times. The chain uses TRBV7-9 and TRBJ2-1, with a weak D call TRBD2 (7 bases). The V gene lost 6 bases and the J gene lost 1 base, with 16 bases spanning the gap. The CDR3 runs to 16 residues. Per germline, CDR1 SEHNR and CDR2 FQNEAQ (reference sequence). CDR3 coding DNA: TGTGCCAGCAGGCCGGCCAGCGGGACATCCTACAATGAGCAGTTCTTC. Protein sequence: CASRPASGTSYNEQFF.

This clonotype was seen ten or more times. The chain has TRBV29-1 and TRBJ2-1; TRBD1 or TRBD2 may be the D gene (5 bases each). Trimming removed 0 bases from V and 2 bases from J, with 11 bases in between. The germline V gene has CDR1 SQVTM and CDR2 ANQGSEA. The length of the CDR3 is 15 residues. The CDR3 is CSVEDRGPPYNEQFF. The CDR3 DNA sequence: TGCAGCGTTGAAGATCGGGGACCGCCCTACAATGAGCAGTTCTTC.

This clonotype was recorded at least ten times. This chain joins TRBV5-5 and TRBJ2-3; TRBD1 aligns across 7 bases. Germline-derived CDR1 and CDR2 are SGHKS and YYEKEE (reference sequence). The CDR3 runs to 16 residues. The ends lost 1 base at V and 3 bases at J; junction bases unmatched: 8. The CDR3 DNA reads TGTGCCAGCAGCTTGCGGTCAGGGGGACCTACAGATACGCAGTATTTT. This gives the protein CASSLRSGGPTDTQYF.

This clonotype was observed many times. The J gene is TRBJ1-5, the V gene TRBV2, with TRBD1 identical over 7 bases. The CDR3 length is 16 residues. J was trimmed by 0 bases and V by 4 bases; bases with no gene match: 6. Germline CDR1 SNHLY, CDR2 FYNNEI. CDR3 in amino acids: CASSGLGGHSNQPQHF. The CDR3 DNA sequence: TGTGCCAGCAGTGGGTTAGGGGGCCATAGCAATCAGCCCCAGCATTTT.

This clonotype has a count of ten or more. The V gene is TRBV27, the J gene TRBJ2-1; TRBD2 might be the D (6 bases). The germline V gene has CDR1 MNHEY and CDR2 SMNVEV (reference sequence). This CDR3 spans 15 amino acids. Trimming took 6 bases from V and 3 from J, leaving 15 bases between them. The DNA of the CDR3 is TGTGCCAGCAGCCACGTGGCGGGGAACTACAATGAGCAGTTCTTC. Protein sequence: CASSHVAGNYNEQFF.

This clonotype was counted between two and nine times. This chain links TRBV7-6 with TRBJ2-3, with unresolved D. The V end was cut by 0 bases, the J end by 3 bases, with 16 bases between. This CDR3 has 17 amino acids. In germline, CDR1 is SGHVS, CDR2 FNYEAQ. CDR3 nucleotide sequence: TGTGCCAGCAGCTTAGCCGGCGTGGCTTTGAGGACAGATACGCAGTATTTT. This sequence encodes CASSLAGVALRTDTQYF.

The sample holds many counts of this clonotype. The rearrangement links TRBV29-1 to TRBJ1-1; D possibly corresponds to TRBD1 (6 bases). CDR3 size: 14 residues. Per germline, CDR1 SQVTM and CDR2 ANQGSEA. With 7 bases removed from V and 1 base from J, the gap between germline ends came to 16 bases. CDR3 nucleotides: TGCAGCGGCCGACCGGGACATACGAACACTGAAGCTTTCTTT. Its protein product is CSGRPGHTNTEAFF.

Here the CDR3 reads CASRLGGSSNQPQHF. DNA of the CDR3: TGTGCCAGTAGGTTAGGGGGCTCGAGCAATCAGCCCCAGCATTTT. This sequence joins TRBV19 and TRBJ1-5, with 7 bases identical to TRBD1. The germline V gene encodes CDR1 LNHDA and CDR2 SQIVND (reference sequence). The J segment lost 1 base and the V segment lost 6 bases, leaving 6 bases of the junction unmatched. CDR3 length: 15 residues.

There are many counts of this clonotype. The chain is built from TRBV4-1 and TRBJ1-5; the D gene is possibly TRBD1 (5 bases). The CDR3 runs 15 residues. Germline V gives CDR1 MGHRA, CDR2 YSYEKL. V was cut by 5 bases and J by 10 bases, with 21 bases left in between. DNA for the CDR3: TGCGCCAGCAGCGAAAGTCCGGGTATCCAGGGTCCCCAGCATTTT. Translated, it gives CASSESPGIQGPQHF.

Details on this clonotype: A single base separates this from a much larger clone, so it may be a read error. The rearrangement joins TRBV6-1 to TRBJ2-2; possibly TRBD1 for D (5 bases). The CDR3 extends over 13 amino acids. CDR1 is MNHNS, CDR2 SASEGT, per germline. The CDR3 spells CAISEGDTGELFF. CDR3 sequence (DNA): TGTGCCATCAGTGAAGGGGACACCGGGGAGCTGTTTTTT.

This clonotype was recorded many times. The rearrangement joins TRBV19 to TRBJ1-5; D unclear. This CDR3 is 15 amino acids long. V lost 0 bases and J 0 bases, leaving 6 bases between the germline ends. CDR1 and CDR2 from the germline V gene are LNHDA and SQIVND (reference sequence). The CDR3 protein is CASSIDRNSNQPQHF. The CDR3 nucleotides are TGTGCCAGTAGTATAGACAGAAATAGCAATCAGCCCCAGCATTTT.